Below are 28 T cell receptor beta chains sequenced from a single sample in a study of T cell repertoires in cytomegalovirus infection. MiXCR, run by TCRdb on the reads, gives a single entry per CDR3 protein. In the table there are about 200,000 distinct CDR3 sequences, 7.5% to 10% of which are singletons. Material: PBMCs. Receptors originate from a human donor in good health (CMV status not recorded). Some clones in this sample may be carry-over from other donors' samples.

This clonotype has a count of ten or more. This CDR3 reads CASSPMRTGLSEKLFF. The CDR3 nucleotides read TGTGCCAGCAGCCCAATGCGGACAGGGTTAAGCGAAAAACTGTTTTTT. The chain uses TRBV7-2 and TRBJ1-4; 8 bases fit TRBD1. CDR1 is SGHTA and CDR2 is FQGNSA in the germline V gene. The CDR3 has 16 residues. Trimming removed 5 bases from V and 8 bases from J; junction bases left unmatched: 13.

The chain is built from TRBV4-2 and TRBJ2-5; D call uncertain. The germline CDR1 and CDR2 sequences are LGHNA and YNFKEQ. This CDR3 spans 15 amino acids. Between the trimmed V and J ends, which lost 1 base and 2 bases, there was a span of 11 bases. The CDR3 reads CASSQGRAGQETQYF. Here the CDR3 DNA reads TGTGCCAGCAGCCAAGGAAGGGCAGGTCAAGAGACCCAGTACTTC.

This clonotype has a count of ten or more. V gene TRBV7-9 combines with J gene TRBJ2-6; 7 nucleotides agree with TRBD2. Germline-derived CDR1 and CDR2 are SEHNR and FQNEAQ (reference sequence). This CDR3 is 16 amino acids long. Unmatched junction bases numbered 6, after V lost 5 bases and J lost 2 bases. As DNA, the CDR3 is TGTGCCAGCAGCCTCCCTGCGGGGGCTGGGGCCAACGTCCTGACTTTC. This gives the protein CASSLPAGAGANVLTF.

This clonotype was detected ten times or more. The genes are TRBV7-2 and TRBJ2-5, with 7 bases lining up with TRBD2. Losses at the gene ends were 5 bases for V and 4 bases for J; bases not matched to a gene: 10. Germline V lookup: CDR1 SGHTA, CDR2 FQGNSA. CDR3 length: 15 amino acids. The CDR3 loop reads CASSPHGGRRETQYF. The CDR3, as DNA: TGTGCCAGCAGCCCCCACGGCGGGAGAAGAGAGACCCAGTACTTC.

As DNA, the CDR3 is TGCAGCGCCAGGGACAGTCGGAGCGAGCAGTACTTC. Encoded protein: CSARDSRSEQYF. The rearrangement joins TRBV29-1 to TRBJ2-7, with 7 bases lining up with TRBD1. Germline loops: CDR1 SQVTM, CDR2 ANQGSEA. This CDR3 spans 12 amino acids. Losses at the gene ends were 7 bases for V and 6 bases for J; bases not matched to a gene: 9.

This clonotype occurred many times. The J gene is TRBJ2-2, the V gene TRBV6-2 or TRBV6-3; D remains unclear. This CDR3 is 14 amino acids long. V dropped 2 bases and J dropped 1 base, with 5 bases sitting between them. The V gene's germline CDR1 is MNHEY and CDR2 SVGEGT. In nucleotides, the CDR3 is TGTGCCAGCAGTTACCTGCGGAACACCGGGGAGCTGTTTTTT. Its translation is CASSYLRNTGELFF.

This clonotype was counted at least ten times. The V gene is TRBV7-2, the J gene TRBJ2-5, with D possibly being TRBD2 (6 bases). Germline V gives CDR1 SGHTA, CDR2 FQGNSA. Between the trimmed V and J ends, which lost 6 bases and 0 bases, there was a span of 11 bases. The CDR3 totals 14 residues. The CDR3 protein is CASSASVNQETQYF. The CDR3 DNA reads as TGTGCCAGCAGTGCTAGCGTGAACCAAGAGACCCAGTACTTC.

The table lists this clonotype with many counts. The chain has TRBV7-8 and TRBJ2-2, with TRBD2 matching 14 bases. Germline values: CDR1 SGHVS, CDR2 FQNEAQ. Trimming cost V 6 bases and J 0 bases; bases outside gene matches: 3. This CDR3 contains 17 residues. The CDR3 DNA is TGTGCCAGCAGGCTGGGACTAGCGGGAGCGAACACCGGGGAGCTGTTTTTT. Encoded protein: CASRLGLAGANTGELFF.

The CDR3 region has the DNA TGTGCCAGCAGTAGAGGGCTTGAACAAAACATTCAGTACTTC. Protein: CASSRGLEQNIQYF. The J gene is TRBJ2-4, the V gene TRBV27, with D perhaps TRBD2 (5 bases). There are 14 residues in the CDR3. The V gene lost 5 bases and the J gene lost 5 bases, with 13 bases spanning the gap. Germline CDR1 MNHEY, CDR2 SMNVEV (reference sequence).

This clonotype occurred many times. The chain carries TRBV7-9 and TRBJ2-1, with TRBD2 as a possible D gene (5 bases). The CDR3 contains 16 residues. The V and J ends lost 5 bases and 5 bases respectively, with 19 bases between them. Germline CDR1 and CDR2: SEHNR and FQNEAQ (reference sequence). CDR3 DNA sequence: TGTGCCAGCAGCCCTGTGGGTCTAGCTTTAAACAATGAGCAGTTCTTC. Amino acids: CASSPVGLALNNEQFF.

This clonotype was seen more than once but under ten times. The rearrangement joins TRBV29-1 to TRBJ2-3, with 9 bases that match TRBD2. The length of the CDR3 is 15 residues. Germline loops: CDR1 SQVTM, CDR2 ANQGSEA. After removal of 7 bases from V and 2 bases from J, the junction contained 10 bases not matched to a gene. Here the CDR3 reads CSARPSGADTDTQYF. In nucleotides, the CDR3 is TGCAGCGCTCGCCCTAGCGGGGCGGACACAGATACGCAGTATTTT.

This clonotype appeared many times. The CDR3 is CASSEGLETQYF. For the CDR3, the DNA is TGTGCCAGCAGTGAAGGTTTAGAGACCCAGTACTTC. The chain has TRBV6-2 or TRBV6-3 and TRBJ2-5; D is unresolved. V was trimmed by 5 bases and J by 4 bases, leaving 8 bases between them. The germline V gene encodes CDR1 MNHEY and CDR2 SVGEGT. The CDR3 length is 12 residues.

This clonotype came up many times. The genes are TRBV6-1 and TRBJ1-2; 7 bases align to TRBD1. Looked up from germline, CDR1 is MNHNS and CDR2 is SASEGT. The CDR3 runs 16 residues. The V segment lost 0 bases and the J segment 4 bases; nucleotides outside the gene matches: 8. CDR3: CASSEATGAVGYGYTF. The CDR3 DNA follows: TGTGCCAGCAGTGAAGCAACAGGGGCTGTCGGCTATGGCTACACCTTC.

In this sample, this clonotype turned up a few times. The gene calls are TRBV5-4 and TRBJ1-1; no definite D call. CDR1 SGHNT and CDR2 YYREEE come from the germline V gene (reference sequence). The CDR3 covers 15 residues. V was pared by 0 bases and J by 2 bases, with 11 bases between. The chain's CDR3 is CASSLGLELNTEAFF. Written as DNA, the CDR3 is TGTGCCAGCAGCTTGGGGCTCGAATTAAACACTGAAGCTTTCTTT.

This clonotype showed up many times. The V and J genes are TRBV7-8 and TRBJ2-6; a possible D gene is TRBD1 (5 bases). The germline gives CDR1 SGHVS, CDR2 FQNEAQ. Trimming took 5 bases from V and 0 from J, leaving 11 bases between them. The CDR3 is 16 amino acids. The CDR3, as DNA: TGTGCCAGCAGCCCACAGGACCGCTCTGGGGCCAACGTCCTGACTTTC. This translates into CASSPQDRSGANVLTF.

The chain links TRBV2 to TRBJ2-5, with 7 bases aligning to TRBD1. There are 14 residues in the CDR3. From germline, CDR1 is SNHLY and CDR2 FYNNEI. The V and J ends lost 8 bases and 1 base, in that order; junction bases with no gene match: 7. DNA of the CDR3: TGTGCCAGCCCTAGGGACAGTTTCCAAGAGACCCAGTACTTC. As protein: CASPRDSFQETQYF.

In this sample, this clonotype turned up a few times. The chain uses TRBV29-1 and TRBJ2-5, with 7 bases matching TRBD2. The junction had 10 bases not matched to a gene; V was cut back by 7 bases and J by 2 bases. The CDR3 has 14 amino acids. The germline CDR1 and CDR2 sequences are SQVTM and ANQGSEA. CDR3 region: CSGGGVRLQETQYF. In DNA, the CDR3 is TGCAGCGGCGGGGGTGTGCGGCTACAAGAGACCCAGTACTTC. The entire variable domain, with the rest obtained from reference TRBV29-1 and TRBJ2-5, is as follows: SAVISQKPSRDICQRGTSLTIQCQVDSQVTMMFWYRQQPGQSLTLIATANQGSEATYESGFVIDKFPISRPNLTFSTLTVSNMSPEDSSIYLCSGGGVRLQETQYFGPGTRLLVL.

This clonotype was recorded at least ten times. The rearrangement uses TRBV7-6 and TRBJ2-1; maybe TRBD1 (6 bases). This CDR3 spans 14 amino acids. The V end lost 5 bases, the J end lost 5 bases, and 13 bases lay between the germline ends. Germline loops: CDR1 SGHVS, CDR2 FNYEAQ. CDR3: CASSLGQSDNEQFF. The CDR3 nucleotides are TGTGCCAGCAGCCTCGGACAGTCAGACAATGAGCAGTTCTTC.

The V gene is TRBV2, the J gene TRBJ2-5, with TRBD1 identical over 9 bases. The CDR3 is made up of 15 amino acids. Germline-derived CDR1 and CDR2 are SNHLY and FYNNEI. Trimming took 3 bases from V and 5 from J; bases not matched to a gene: 7. CDR3 loop: CASSDWTGASETQYF. In DNA form, the CDR3 reads TGTGCCAGCAGTGATTGGACAGGGGCCTCGGAGACCCAGTACTTC. Full variable domain (missing parts from reference TRBV2 and TRBJ2-5): EPEVTQTPSHQVTQMGQEVILRCVPISNHLYFYWYRQILGQKVEFLVSFYNNEISEKSEIFDDQFSVERPDGSNFTLKIRSTKLEDSAMYFCASSDWTGASETQYFGPGTRLLVL.

The chain links TRBV7-9 to TRBJ1-5; unclear D gene. V lost 7 bases and J lost 4, with 8 bases in between. Germline V CDR1 and CDR2: SEHNR, FQNEAQ (reference sequence). The CDR3 totals 12 residues. The CDR3 nucleotides read TGTGCCAGCATCGGGCGGAATCAGCCCCAGCATTTT. This gives the protein CASIGRNQPQHF.

The chain is built from TRBV6-6 and TRBJ2-5; TRBD1 might be the D (5 bases). CDR1 is MNHNY, CDR2 SVGAGI, per germline (reference sequence). This CDR3 is 13 amino acids long. The V end lost 6 bases, the J end lost 4 bases, and 12 bases lay between the germline ends. CDR3 bases: TGTGCCAGCAGATCAATAGGGGCAGAGACCCAGTACTTC. Protein product: CASRSIGAETQYF.

The genes are TRBV7-2 and TRBJ2-5; D may be TRBD1 (5 bases). The CDR3 totals 16 residues. CDR1 is SGHTA, CDR2 FQGNSA, per germline. Trimming pared 4 bases from V and 3 bases from J, leaving 18 bases between. CDR3 nucleotides: TGTGCCAGCAGCTCAGGGATTGGGCAGGGCGAAGAGACCCAGTACTTC. Amino acid sequence: CASSSGIGQGEETQYF.

The V and J genes are TRBV3-1 and TRBJ1-6; D possibly corresponds to TRBD1 (6 bases). CDR1 and CDR2 (germline): LGHDT, YNNKEL (reference sequence). This CDR3 has 15 residues. Trimming pared 2 bases from V and 7 bases from J, leaving 12 bases between. The CDR3 sequence is CASSQNPGQNSPLHF. For the CDR3, the DNA is TGTGCCAGCAGCCAAAACCCGGGACAAAATTCACCCCTCCACTTT.

This clonotype showed up just a few times. The V and J genes are TRBV12-3 or TRBV12-4 and TRBJ2-7, with unresolved D. The length of the CDR3 is 13 residues. Trimming took 5 bases from V and 4 from J, leaving 12 bases between them. CDR3 sequence: CASSGEDQYEQYF. The CDR3 DNA reads TGTGCCAGCAGTGGGGAAGATCAATACGAGCAGTACTTC.

This clonotype was observed many times. The chain carries TRBV7-2 and TRBJ1-5; D is unresolved. The V end lost 5 bases, the J end lost 3 bases, and 11 bases lay between the germline ends. The CDR3 length is 14 residues. CDR1 is SGHTA and CDR2 is FQGNSA in the germline V gene. CDR3 DNA sequence: TGTGCCAGCAGCCCAGATGGCTTCAATCAGCCCCAGCATTTT. It yields the protein CASSPDGFNQPQHF. The variable domain in full, with the rest retrieved from reference TRBV7-2 and TRBJ1-5, is GAGVSQSPSNKVTEKGKDVELRCDPISGHTALYWYRQSLGQGLEFLIYFQGNSAPDKSGLPSDRFSAERTGGSVSTLTIQRTQQEDSAVYLCASSPDGFNQPQHFGDGTRLSIL.

This clonotype was observed at least ten times. The chain combines TRBV19 with TRBJ2-1; 11 bases match TRBD2. The ends lost 11 bases at V and 9 bases at J; junction bases unmatched: 12. Germline V gene lookup returns CDR1 LNHDA and CDR2 SQIVND (reference sequence). The CDR3 is 14 residues long. Here the CDR3 reads CAVGTSGYLGEQFF. The CDR3 DNA sequence: TGTGCCGTGGGGACTAGCGGTTACCTCGGTGAGCAGTTCTTC. The variable domain in full, with the rest retrieved from reference TRBV19 and TRBJ2-1, is DGGITQSPKYLFRKEGQNVTLSCEQNLNHDAMYWYRQDPGQGLRLIYYSQIVNDFQKGDIAEGYSVSREKKESFPLTVTSAQKNPTAFYLCAVGTSGYLGEQFFGPGTRLTVL.

This clonotype was counted at least ten times. The chain has TRBV7-2 and TRBJ1-2; 9 bases match TRBD1. Germline lookup yields CDR1 SGHTA and CDR2 FQGNSA. The CDR3 has 15 amino acids. The V and J ends lost 5 bases and 4 bases, in that order; junction bases with no gene match: 8. The CDR3 nucleotides read TGTGCCAGCAGCCTATCCTCGGACAGGGGCTATGGCTACACCTTC. Protein sequence: CASSLSSDRGYGYTF.

This clonotype was detected ten times or more. The rearrangement links TRBV20-1 to TRBJ2-7; D ambiguous. CDR1 DFQATT and CDR2 SNEGSKA come from the germline V gene (reference sequence). The CDR3 runs 14 residues. Trimming shortened V by 2 bases and J by 2 bases, and 13 bases separated the two germline ends. The CDR3 nucleotides are TGCAGTGCTAGACCCCTCCGGTCGGCCTACGAGCAGTACTTC. Translated: CSARPLRSAYEQYF.